This T cell receptor beta chain emerged from a study of shared clonotypes between healthy human individuals (dated by TCRdb to the early 2020s). Turning to the overall study: The cohort comprised two women and a few men aged 18 to 49 years. Per donor, leukapheresis produced somewhere between about 0.94 and 8.9 billion PBMCs. For each donor, CD4 naive and CD4 memory were each given three plates, CD8 naive was given two plates, and CD8 memory was given one plate. To estimate repertoire size and how much clonotypes are shared between individuals, the study performed deep sequencing of blood TCR repertoires from a few healthy adults. To increase sequencing depth and limit assay-specific biases, different laboratories used diverse techniques to prepare libraries and sequence TCR repertoires.

TCR CDR3 regions were amplified from genomic DNA by multiplex PCR using the deep immunoSEQ assay. Extracted genomic DNA from each cell subset was distributed evenly across all wells of several immunoSEQ 96-well plates, and each plate was treated as a replicate. Each replicate PCR for sorted subsets received about 220 ng genomic DNA, equal to about 30,000 T cell genomes. The purified libraries were quantified using a Qubit 3.0 fluorometer, sized with a Bioanalyzer 2100, and then quantified again using the KAPA Library Quantification kit. Every immunoSEQ 96-well plate was sequenced on a separate single-read 150-cycle Illumina NextSeq 550 flow cell. As for the original processing: Because the immunoSEQ output included only junctional sequences and no quality scores, the filtering could not be the same as the filtering used for full-length reads. To assign V/J genes and CDR3, sequences were annotated against IMGT germline references using PyIR, a Python wrapper for IgBLAST v1.9. Reads were filtered out if the reads had weak V/J assignments (E-value above 1e-6), no CDR3, stop codons, out-of-frame junctions, or ambiguous translated residues. V3J clonotypes were defined by identical inferred V gene, J gene, and CDR3 amino acid sequence. The percentage overlap between two repertoires was calculated by dividing the number of shared unique clonotypes by the size of the smaller repertoire. RTK rarefaction, the Chao1 estimator, and Recon v2.1 estimates of unobserved clonotypes were used to assess repertoire richness. OLGA was used to compute generation probabilities for all TCRbeta clonotypes that the gDNA method yielded from a handful of donors. TCRdb carries this immuneACCESS record with in-frame sequences only. Its versions omit some clonotypes, under half of them owing to an unresolved V gene in the studies checked, with the rest unexplained. V and J calls and clone size are those listed in that table; D and trimming were worked out from the DNA. In all, the sample holds roughly 300,000 clones, and more than 60% of those were seen once. The leading ten clones occupy about 10% of the sample.

This clone was detected a few times. Its cognate antigen has yet to be identified. No much larger clonotype is one base removed from it; base qualities were not supplied. Healthy HIV-negative adults with no recently reported acute infections or vaccinations were included as donors. Every donor was a Caucasian adult living in Nashville, Tennessee, USA. CD4+ T cells were enriched by magnetic negative selection, after which naive cells were positively selected on CD45RA and the negative fraction was taken as the memory subset. Blood was collected by leukapheresis, and PBMCs were isolated by Ficoll-Histopaque density gradient centrifugation and then cryopreserved in liquid nitrogen vapor phase. Analytical flow cytometry was used to check the purity and quantity of each magnetically sorted T cell population. Each sorted fraction had its genomic DNA isolated and then quantified by UV absorbance on a Nanodrop 2000c.

The CDR3 has 16 amino acids, counting the end cysteine and phenylalanine. Only the CDR3 portion is preserved as DNA: 48 bases, with reading frame beginning at the first base. The germline V gene provides CDR1 SGHVS and CDR2 FNYEAQ. The V and J ends are trimmed by 4 bases and 0 bases, leaving 13 bases between them. General conclusions and limits of the study: Pairwise subsampling led to the expectation that sequencing depth would affect the degree of clonotype sharing among donors. When a handful of donors were compared, the shared fraction of clonotypes was around 4.6% for naive CD4, 3.5% to 4% for naive CD8, 2.3% for memory CD4, and 0.4% for memory CD8. Only blood was sampled, and tissue TCR repertoires likely differ from those in blood. Even with the large sequencing depth, rarefaction of the sorted-subset datasets indicated that sequencing was incomplete. Because the study included only a small number of donors, the genetic and exposure-history diversity represented was limited. Estimated clonotype richness was generally larger for naive than for memory subsets. Clonotypes shared by all four sorted-subset donors showed higher generation probabilities than non-shared clonotypes.

The sample was memory CD4+ T cells sorted from blood. Reading the label with the study, this specimen's cell subset or site is: CD45RA-negative fraction. Recombination joined TRBV7-6 with TRBJ1-3; no D gene can be assigned with confidence. The sequence derives from a man under 40 in good health. The DNA sequence is given as TGTGCCAGCAGCTCTAGGCCCGCGGACTCTGGAAACACCATATATTTT. This translates into CASSSRPADSGNTIYF.